The rows below give T cell receptor beta chains drawn from one sample of a study of blood T cell repertoires in COVID-19. Measured with immunoSEQ multiplex PCR; TCRdb has only the in-frame clones, and not every one. The sample shows 130,000 to 150,000 clones, about 86% of them seen only once. Sequences were obtained from peripheral blood. Receptor source: a human donor in a cohort sampled during active COVID-19. The conserved cysteine and the conserved F or W are not part of the CDR3 here. The D gene is left open where the match is weak. Only part of the rows carry a size: once, few, many, or a class if the clone is expanded.

ASSQDRTGFSNQPQH	-	TRBD1	TRBV4-1	TRBJ1-5
ASSLVGTPYQETQY	few	-	TRBV7-9	TRBJ2-5
ASSLRDFWGNSPLH	-	-	TRBV5-6	TRBJ1-6
ASSQDFGTGGTEAF	-	TRBD1	TRBV14	TRBJ1-1
ASSTRLAGNNEQF	-	TRBD2	TRBV5-4	TRBJ2-1
ASSLTGSAEAF	-	-	TRBV7-6	TRBJ1-1
ASSSYTDSPLH	-	-	TRBV6-5	TRBJ1-6
ASSKGTSGAYEQY	-	TRBD2	TRBV6-5	TRBJ2-7
ASSDGAVKTEAF	once	-	TRBV7-9	TRBJ1-1
ASSLAGGPTDTQY	-	TRBD2	TRBV7-2	TRBJ2-3
ASSQGPGTSGRMYEQY	-	TRBD2	TRBV28	TRBJ2-7
AISPRQDSYEQY	-	-	TRBV10-3	TRBJ2-7
ASSLGTSGSSTDTQY	-	TRBD2	TRBV7-6	TRBJ2-3
ASSPHSGISYEQY	-	TRBD2	TRBV6-5	TRBJ2-7
ASSTGLADTQY	few	TRBD2	TRBV7-8	TRBJ2-3
ASSPAGGGYEQY	-	-	TRBV21-1	TRBJ2-7
ASSQDLSVSGNTIY	-	-	TRBV4-3	TRBJ1-3
ASSPKTSGTGLNQPQH	-	TRBD1	TRBV7-8	TRBJ1-5